The T cell receptor beta chain described here comes from a study of blood T cell repertoires in COVID-19. Study-level information: The study drew acute and convalescent COVID-19 samples from the United States, Italy and Spain. In each case, the material was cDNA or gDNA derived from T cells, B-cell-depleted T cells, or PBMCs.

Of note for this clone: Other DNA sequences in the sample encode the same CDR3.

In the authors' workflow: Amplification of reference gene primers provided the estimated nucleated cell counts. TCRdb's copy holds only in-frame clones and misses some; the assay was immunoSEQ multiplex PCR. The V and J calls and clone size are taken from that table; D and trimming were inferred from the DNA. This sample has about 260,000 clones; approximately 86% occur once, and the top ten carry roughly 5%. In germline, CDR1 is KGHDR, CDR2 SFDVKD. V lost 2 bases and J lost 5, with 9 bases in between. This CDR3 is built from 14 residues. Specimen: peripheral blood. The TCR was taken from a woman in her sixties or seventies with COVID-19, enrolled during active disease. This rearrangement joins TRBV24-1 to TRBJ1-5, with a possible D match to TRBD1 (6 bases). CDR3 sequence (DNA): TGTGCCACCAGTGATTCACAGGGTTATCAGCCCCAGCATTTT. It encodes CATSDSQGYQPQHF.